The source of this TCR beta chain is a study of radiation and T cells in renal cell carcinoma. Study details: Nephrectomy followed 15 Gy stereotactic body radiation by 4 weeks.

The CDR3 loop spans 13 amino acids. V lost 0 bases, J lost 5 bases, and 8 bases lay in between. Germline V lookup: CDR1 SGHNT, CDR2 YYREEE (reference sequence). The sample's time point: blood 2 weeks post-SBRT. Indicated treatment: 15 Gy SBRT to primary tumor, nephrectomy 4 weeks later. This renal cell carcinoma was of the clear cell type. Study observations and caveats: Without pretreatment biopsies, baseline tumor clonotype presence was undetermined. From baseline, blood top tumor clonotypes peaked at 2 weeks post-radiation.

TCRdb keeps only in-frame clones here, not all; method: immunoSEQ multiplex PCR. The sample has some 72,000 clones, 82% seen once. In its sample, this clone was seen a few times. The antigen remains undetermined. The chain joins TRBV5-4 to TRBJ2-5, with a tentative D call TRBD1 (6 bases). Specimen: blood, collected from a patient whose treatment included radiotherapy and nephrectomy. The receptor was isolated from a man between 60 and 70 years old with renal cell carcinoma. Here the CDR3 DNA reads TGTGCCAGCAGCTTGGAACAGGGTGAGACCCAGTACTTC. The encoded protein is CASSLEQGETQYF.